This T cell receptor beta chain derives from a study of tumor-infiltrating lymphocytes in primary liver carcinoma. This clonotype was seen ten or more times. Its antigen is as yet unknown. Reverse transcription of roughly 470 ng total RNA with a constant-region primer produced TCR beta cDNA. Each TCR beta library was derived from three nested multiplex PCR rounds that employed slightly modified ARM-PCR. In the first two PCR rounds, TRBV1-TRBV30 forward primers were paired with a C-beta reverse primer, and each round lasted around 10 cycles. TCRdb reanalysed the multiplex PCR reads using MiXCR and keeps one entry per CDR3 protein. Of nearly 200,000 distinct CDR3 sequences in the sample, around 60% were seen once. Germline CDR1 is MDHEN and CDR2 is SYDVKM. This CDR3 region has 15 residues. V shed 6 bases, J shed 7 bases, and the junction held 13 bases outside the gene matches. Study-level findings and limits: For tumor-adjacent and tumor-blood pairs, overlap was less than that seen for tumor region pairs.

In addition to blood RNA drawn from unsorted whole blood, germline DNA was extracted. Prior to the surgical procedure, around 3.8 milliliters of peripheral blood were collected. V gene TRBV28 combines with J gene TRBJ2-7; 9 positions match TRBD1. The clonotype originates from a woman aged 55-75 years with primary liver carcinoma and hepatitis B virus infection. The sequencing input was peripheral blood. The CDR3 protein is CASSLARGTGSEQYF. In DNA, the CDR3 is TGTGCCAGCAGCCTGGCCAGGGGGACAGGGAGTGAGCAGTACTTC. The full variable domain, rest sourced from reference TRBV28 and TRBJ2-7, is DVKVTQSSRYLVKRTGEKVFLECVQDMDHENMFWYRQDPGLGLRLIYFSYDVKMKEKGDIPEGYSVSREKKERFSLILESASTNQTSMYLCASSLARGTGSEQYFGPGTRLTVT.